These T cell receptor beta chains were read from a single sample in a study of cytomegalovirus exposure and HLA in healthy donors. The assay was immunoSEQ multiplex PCR, and TCRdb's table has in-frame clones only and misses some. The sample consists of under 200,000 clones, roughly 85% of them appearing once. The sequenced sample consisted of PBMCs. Source of these receptors: a woman in her twenties or thirties in good health and CMV-seropositive. Each CDR3 is given with its conserved first and last residue. The D gene is left open where the match is weak. Expanded clones are given a class, and other clones once, few, many or no size at all.

>.|.|TRBJ2-1|TRBV19
TGTGCCAGTAGTATAATTTATCGGACTCCGGAGTTCTTC
CASSIIYRTPEFF
>TRBD2|.|TRBJ2-1|TRBV9
TGTGCCAGCAGCTTCCCCTCCTTTGGGACTAGCGGGAGGATGGGTTACAATGAGCAGTTCTTC
CASSFPSFGTSGRMGYNEQFF
>TRBD1|.|TRBJ2-1|TRBV7-2
TGTGCCAGCAGCTCCAGGTGGGACAGCTACAATGAGCAGTTCTTC
CASSSRWDSYNEQFF
>.|.|TRBJ2-3|TRBV4-3
TGCGCCAGCAGCCCCGCCGGGGTGGCGGCCACAGATACGCAGTATTTT
CASSPAGVAATDTQYF
>TRBD1|.|TRBJ2-5|TRBV5-1
TGCGCCAGCAGCTTGGAGGGGACAGAACAAGAGACCCAGTACTTC
CASSLEGTEQETQYF
>TRBD2|.|TRBJ2-2|TRBV6-5
TGTGCCAGCACCCGTGGCGGGGGGGAAACCGGGGAGCTGTTTTTT
CASTRGGGETGELFF
>TRBD1|.|TRBJ1-3|TRBV11-3
TGTGCCAGCAGCTTCAGGGGGAACACCATATATTTT
CASSFRGNTIYF
>TRBD2|once|TRBJ2-2|TRBV2
TGTGCCAGCAGTGAAAGTAGCGGGGGAGGAACCGGGGAGCTGTTTTTT
CASSESSGGGTGELFF
>TRBD2|.|TRBJ2-7|TRBV4-2
TGTGCCAGCAGCCAGACGCTAGCGGGGGGGCCTTACGAGCAGTACTTC
CASSQTLAGGPYEQYF
>.|few|TRBJ2-5|TRBV30
TGTGCCTGGAGCCGTGGACAGAAGTACCAAGAGACCCAGTACTTC
CAWSRGQKYQETQYF